This TCR beta chain was sequenced during a study of blood T cell repertoires in COVID-19. Study as a whole: Sites in the United States, Italy and Spain provided acute and convalescent COVID-19 samples. PBMCs, B-cell-depleted T cells, or T cells provided the cDNA or gDNA that made up the material.

As handled by the study authors: The authors estimated nucleated cell counts from reference gene primer amplification. Libraries were prepared by immunoSEQ multiplex PCR; TCRdb keeps only in-frame clonotypes and omits some of them. Clonal size and the V and J genes are those of that table, whereas D and trimming came from the DNA. The sample has over 150,000 clones; 80% to 90% are singletons. The CDR3 covers 13 residues. Germline V gene sequence: CDR1 ENHRY, CDR2 SYGVKD. V was clipped by 11 bases and J by 7 bases; unmatched bases: 9. This clone appeared a few times. The chain employs TRBV10-3 and TRBJ2-1; 9 bases align to TRBD1. Input material: peripheral blood. This TCR was sampled from a man aged 70-80 years with active or convalescent COVID-19. This chain's CDR3 is CALRTGAENEQFF. DNA for the CDR3: TGTGCCCTTAGGACAGGGGCAGAGAATGAGCAGTTCTTC.